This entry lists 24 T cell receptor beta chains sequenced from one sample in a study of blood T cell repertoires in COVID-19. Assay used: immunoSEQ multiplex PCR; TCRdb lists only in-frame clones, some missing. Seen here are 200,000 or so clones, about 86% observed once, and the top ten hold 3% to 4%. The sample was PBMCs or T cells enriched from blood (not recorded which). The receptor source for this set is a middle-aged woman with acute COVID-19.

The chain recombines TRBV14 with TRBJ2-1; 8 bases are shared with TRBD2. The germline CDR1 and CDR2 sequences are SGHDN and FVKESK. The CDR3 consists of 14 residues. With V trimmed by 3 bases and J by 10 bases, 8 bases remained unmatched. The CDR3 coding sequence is TGTGCCAGCAGCCACCCTAGCGGGCTTAGGGAGCAGTTCTTC. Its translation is CASSHPSGLREQFF.

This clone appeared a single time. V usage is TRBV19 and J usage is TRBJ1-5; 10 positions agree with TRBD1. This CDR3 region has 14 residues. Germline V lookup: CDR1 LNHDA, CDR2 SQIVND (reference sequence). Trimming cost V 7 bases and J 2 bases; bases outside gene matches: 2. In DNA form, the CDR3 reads TGTGCCAGTACCGGGACAGGGGGCAATCAGCCCCAGCATTTT. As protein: CASTGTGGNQPQHF.

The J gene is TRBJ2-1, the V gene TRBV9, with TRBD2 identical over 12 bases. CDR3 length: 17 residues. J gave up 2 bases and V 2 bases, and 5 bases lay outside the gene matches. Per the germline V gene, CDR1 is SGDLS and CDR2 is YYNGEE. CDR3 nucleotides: TGTGCCAGCAGCGTCGGGACTAGCGGGTCCCCCTACAATGAGCAGTTCTTC. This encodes CASSVGTSGSPYNEQFF.

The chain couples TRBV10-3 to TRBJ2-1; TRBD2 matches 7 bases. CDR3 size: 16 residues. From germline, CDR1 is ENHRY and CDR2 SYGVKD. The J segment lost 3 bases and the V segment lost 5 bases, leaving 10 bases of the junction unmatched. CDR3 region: CAISTGGSGFYNEQFF. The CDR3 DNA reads TGTGCCATCAGTACTGGGGGTAGCGGGTTCTACAATGAGCAGTTCTTC.

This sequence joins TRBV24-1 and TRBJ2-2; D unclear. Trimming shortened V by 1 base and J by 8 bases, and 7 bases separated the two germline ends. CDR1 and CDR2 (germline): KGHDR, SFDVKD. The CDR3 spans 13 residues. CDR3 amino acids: CATSDLQVGELFF. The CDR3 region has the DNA TGTGCCACCAGTGATTTACAAGTTGGGGAGCTGTTTTTT.

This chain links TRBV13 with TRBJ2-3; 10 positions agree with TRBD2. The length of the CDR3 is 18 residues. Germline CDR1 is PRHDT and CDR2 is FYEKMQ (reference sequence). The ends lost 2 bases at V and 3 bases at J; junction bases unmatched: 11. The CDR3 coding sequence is TGTGCCAGCAGCTTACAAGGGGAGCGGGAGGGCCCGACAGATACGCAGTATTTT. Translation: CASSLQGEREGPTDTQYF.

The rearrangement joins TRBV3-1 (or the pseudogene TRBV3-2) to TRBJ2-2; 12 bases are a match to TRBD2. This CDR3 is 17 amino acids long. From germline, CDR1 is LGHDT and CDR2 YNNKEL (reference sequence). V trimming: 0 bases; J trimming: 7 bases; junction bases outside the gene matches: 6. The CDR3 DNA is TGTGCCAGCAGCCAAGATCCGACTAGCGGGAGAAACGGGGAGCTGTTTTTT. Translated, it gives CASSQDPTSGRNGELFF.

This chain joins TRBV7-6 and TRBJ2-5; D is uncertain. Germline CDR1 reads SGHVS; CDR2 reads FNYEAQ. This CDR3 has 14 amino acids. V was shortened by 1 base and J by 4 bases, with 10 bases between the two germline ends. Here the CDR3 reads CASSLGSVRETQYF. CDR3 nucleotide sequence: TGTGCCAGCAGCTTAGGCTCAGTAAGAGAGACCCAGTACTTC.

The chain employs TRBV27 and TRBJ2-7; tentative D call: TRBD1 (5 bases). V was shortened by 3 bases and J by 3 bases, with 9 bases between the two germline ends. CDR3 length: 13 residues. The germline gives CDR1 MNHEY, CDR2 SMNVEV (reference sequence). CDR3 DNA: TGTGCCAGCAGTTTGGGCAGGGTCTACGAGCAGTACTTC. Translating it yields CASSLGRVYEQYF.

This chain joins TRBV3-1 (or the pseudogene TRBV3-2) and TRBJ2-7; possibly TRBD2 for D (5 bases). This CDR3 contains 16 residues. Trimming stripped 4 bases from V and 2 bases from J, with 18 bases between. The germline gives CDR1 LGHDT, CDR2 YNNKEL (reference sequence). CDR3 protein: CASSRNSVGAAYEQYF. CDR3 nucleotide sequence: TGTGCCAGCAGCCGGAACTCAGTAGGAGCGGCCTACGAGCAGTACTTC.

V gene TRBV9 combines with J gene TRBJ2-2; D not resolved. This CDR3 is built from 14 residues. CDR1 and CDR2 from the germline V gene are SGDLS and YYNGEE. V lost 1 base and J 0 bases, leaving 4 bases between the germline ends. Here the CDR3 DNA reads TGTGCCAGCAGCGTATATGCGAACACCGGGGAGCTGTTTTTT. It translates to CASSVYANTGELFF.

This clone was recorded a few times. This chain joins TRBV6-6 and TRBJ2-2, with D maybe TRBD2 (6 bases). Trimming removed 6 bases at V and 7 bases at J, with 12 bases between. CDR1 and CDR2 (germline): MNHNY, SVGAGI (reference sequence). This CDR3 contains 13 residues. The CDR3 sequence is CASRGGQGGELFF. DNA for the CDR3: TGTGCCAGCAGAGGAGGGCAGGGCGGGGAGCTGTTTTTT.

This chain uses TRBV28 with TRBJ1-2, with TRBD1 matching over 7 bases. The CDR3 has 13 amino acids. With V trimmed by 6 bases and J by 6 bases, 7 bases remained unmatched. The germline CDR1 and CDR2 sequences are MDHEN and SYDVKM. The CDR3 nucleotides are TGTGCCAGCAGACCCGGGACAGTGCATGGCTACACCTTC. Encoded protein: CASRPGTVHGYTF.

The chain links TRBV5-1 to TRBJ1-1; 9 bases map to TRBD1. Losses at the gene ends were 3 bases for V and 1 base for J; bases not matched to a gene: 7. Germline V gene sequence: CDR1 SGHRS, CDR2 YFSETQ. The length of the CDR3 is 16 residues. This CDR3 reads CASSSPGGQGNTEAFF. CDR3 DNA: TGCGCCAGCAGCTCACCTGGGGGACAGGGGAACACTGAAGCTTTCTTT. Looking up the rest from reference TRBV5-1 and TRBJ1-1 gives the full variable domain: KAGVTQTPRYLIKTRGQQVTLSCSPISGHRSVSWYQQTPGQGLQFLFEYFSETQRNKGNFPGRFSGRQFSNSRSEMNVSTLELGDSALYLCASSSPGGQGNTEAFFGQGTRLTVV.

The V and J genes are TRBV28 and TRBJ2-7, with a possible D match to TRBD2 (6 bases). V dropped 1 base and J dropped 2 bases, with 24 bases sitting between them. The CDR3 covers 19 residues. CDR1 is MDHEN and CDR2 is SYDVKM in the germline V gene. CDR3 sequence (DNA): TGTGCCAGCAGTTTATTCGGACGAGTGGGGGGACGGGAGACCTACGAGCAGTACTTC. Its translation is CASSLFGRVGGRETYEQYF. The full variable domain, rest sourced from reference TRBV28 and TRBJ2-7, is DVKVTQSSRYLVKRTGEKVFLECVQDMDHENMFWYRQDPGLGLRLIYFSYDVKMKEKGDIPEGYSVSREKKERFSLILESASTNQTSMYLCASSLFGRVGGRETYEQYFGPGTRLTVT.

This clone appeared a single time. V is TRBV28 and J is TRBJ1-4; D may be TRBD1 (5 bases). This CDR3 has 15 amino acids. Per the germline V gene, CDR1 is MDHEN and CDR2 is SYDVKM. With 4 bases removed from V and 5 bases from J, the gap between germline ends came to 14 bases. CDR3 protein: CASSSGARGNEKLFF. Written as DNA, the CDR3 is TGTGCCAGCAGTTCTGGGGCGCGAGGAAATGAAAAACTGTTTTTT.

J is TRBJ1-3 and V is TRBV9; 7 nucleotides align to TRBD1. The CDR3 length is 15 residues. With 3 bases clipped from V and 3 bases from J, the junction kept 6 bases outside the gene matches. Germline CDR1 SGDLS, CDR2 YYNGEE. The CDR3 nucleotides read TGTGCCAGCAGCGCCCAGGGGGGAAGTGGAAACACCATATATTTT. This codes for CASSAQGGSGNTIYF. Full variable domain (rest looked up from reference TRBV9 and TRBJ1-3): DSGVTQTPKHLITATGQRVTLRCSPRSGDLSVYWYQQSLDQGLQFLIQYYNGEERAKGNILERFSAQQFPDLHSELNLSSLELGDSALYFCASSAQGGSGNTIYFGEGSWLTVV.

CDR3 coding DNA: TGTGCCAGCAGCCAGGATTTTGACAGGGTCTACGAGCAGTACTTC. Residues: CASSQDFDRVYEQYF. The chain links TRBV3-1 (or the pseudogene TRBV3-2) to TRBJ2-7, with 7 nucleotides matching TRBD1. V trimming: 3 bases; J trimming: 3 bases; junction bases outside the gene matches: 8. The CDR3 covers 15 residues. The germline V gene encodes CDR1 LGHDT and CDR2 YNNKEL (reference sequence).

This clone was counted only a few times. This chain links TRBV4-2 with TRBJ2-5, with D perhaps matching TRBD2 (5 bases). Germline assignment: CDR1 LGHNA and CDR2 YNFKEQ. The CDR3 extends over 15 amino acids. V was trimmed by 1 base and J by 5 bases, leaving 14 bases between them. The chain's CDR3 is CASSQAYGIFETQYF. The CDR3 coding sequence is TGTGCCAGCAGCCAAGCATACGGGATCTTCGAGACCCAGTACTTC.

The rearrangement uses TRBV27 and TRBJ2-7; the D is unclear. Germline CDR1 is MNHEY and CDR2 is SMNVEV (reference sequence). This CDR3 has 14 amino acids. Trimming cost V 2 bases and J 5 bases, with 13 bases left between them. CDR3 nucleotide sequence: TGTGCCAGCAGTTTAGGGCGAATCCTCCACGAGCAGTACTTC. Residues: CASSLGRILHEQYF.

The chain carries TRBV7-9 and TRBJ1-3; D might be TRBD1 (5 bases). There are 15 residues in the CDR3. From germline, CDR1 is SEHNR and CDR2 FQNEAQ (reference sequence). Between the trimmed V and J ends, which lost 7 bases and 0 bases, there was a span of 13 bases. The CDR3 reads CASTLQASSGNTIYF. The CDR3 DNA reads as TGTGCCAGCACCCTACAGGCGAGCTCTGGAAACACCATATATTTT.

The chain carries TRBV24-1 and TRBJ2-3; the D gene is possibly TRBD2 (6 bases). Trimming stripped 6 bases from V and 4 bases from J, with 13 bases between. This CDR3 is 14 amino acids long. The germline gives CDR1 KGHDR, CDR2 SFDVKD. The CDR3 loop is CATSRDFGADTQYF. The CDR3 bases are TGTGCCACCAGTCGGGACTTTGGAGCAGATACGCAGTATTTT.

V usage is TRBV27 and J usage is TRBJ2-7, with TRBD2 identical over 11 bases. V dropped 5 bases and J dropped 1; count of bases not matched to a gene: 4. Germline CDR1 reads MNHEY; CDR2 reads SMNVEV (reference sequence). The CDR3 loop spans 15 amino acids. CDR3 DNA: TGTGCCAGCAGTCGACTAGCGGGACGATCCTACGAGCAGTACTTC. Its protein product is CASSRLAGRSYEQYF.

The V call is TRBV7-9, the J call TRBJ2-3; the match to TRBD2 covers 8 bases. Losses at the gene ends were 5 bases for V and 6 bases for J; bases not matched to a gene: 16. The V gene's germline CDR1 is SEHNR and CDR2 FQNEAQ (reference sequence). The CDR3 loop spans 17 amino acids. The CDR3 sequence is CASSLGSSGRVWDTQYF. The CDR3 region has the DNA TGTGCCAGCAGCCTAGGCTCCTCCGGGAGGGTGTGGGATACGCAGTATTTT.